The clone carrying this T cell receptor (beta chain) showed up just a few times. Its antigen is as yet unknown. TCRdb redid the calling of the reads with MiXCR, one entry per CDR3 protein. The sample has some 800,000 distinct CDR3 sequences, about 33% seen once. From germline, CDR1 is MDHEN and CDR2 SYDVKM. The length of the CDR3 is 15 residues. The V end was cut by 5 bases, the J end by 3 bases, with 16 bases between. This sample was included in a study of T cell repertoires in cytomegalovirus infection. Whole-study context: It was the public TCR beta signatures that indicated both CMV infection and matching HLA type. General study findings and limits: Public TCR beta family frequency separated CMV-and-HLA carriers, including in an independent cohort.

The chain uses TRBV28 and TRBJ1-1, with no clear D. The sample in question was cultured CD8+ T cells from PBMCs, obtained from culture after CMV antigen stimulation. The sequence derives from a human donor in good health (CMV status not recorded). Some clones in this sample may be carry-over from other donors' samples. The CDR3 sequence: CASSTPTLLYTEAFF. DNA for the CDR3: TGTGCCAGCAGTACACCCACACTCCTGTACACTGAAGCTTTCTTT.